This T cell receptor (beta chain) was retrieved from a study of OX40 agonist ivuxolimab in advanced cancers. A word on this clone: At one boundary the junction diverges from the germline segment, which might be a read error.

The germline V gene encodes CDR1 SQVTM and CDR2 ANQGSEA. This CDR3 has 14 residues. Profiling relied on immunoSEQ multiplex PCR, and the TCRdb table lists in-frame clones only, not all of them. The sample carries 55,000 to 80,000 clones, 75% to 95% recorded once. The TCR originated in an adult with an advanced solid tumor such as melanoma, head and neck, liver or kidney cancer. Source: CD4+ or CD8+ T cells sorted from blood, taken in a trial of the OX40 agonist ivuxolimab. This sequence joins TRBV29-1 and TRBJ2-7; possible D gene TRBD2, 6 bases. CDR3 sequence: CSVLRGTPSNEQYF. The CDR3 nucleotides read TGCAGCGTCCTTCGCGGGACCCCCTCCAACGAGCAGTACTTC.